This is a list of T cell receptor beta chains from one sample in a study of Ad26.COV2.S vaccination and SARS-CoV-2 variants. The data were produced by immunoSEQ multiplex PCR, yet TCRdb's version contains in-frame clones alone and is incomplete. This sample has about 480,000 clones, with roughly 89% found just once. The sequences come from peripheral blood, collected in a trial of Ad26.COV2.S vaccine versus placebo. These receptor sequences come from a person between 18 and 65 years old who received the Ad26.COV2.S COVID-19 vaccine or a placebo. CDR3s include the opening cysteine and the closing phenylalanine or tryptophan. D genes are given only for firm matches. Size is stated for part of the rows, as once, few or many counts, or as a class when the clone is expanded.

>TRBJ1-5|.|TRBV24-1|TRBD1
TGTGCCACCAGTGCTGGGACAGGGCCAGGTCAGCCCCAGCATTTT
CATSAGTGPGQPQHF
>TRBJ1-6|once|TRBV19|TRBD1
TGTGCCAGTAGTATCATCCCCCGACAGGGGGGGAATTCACCCCTCCACTTT
CASSIIPRQGGNSPLHF
>TRBJ2-5|.|TRBV7-8|.
TGTGCCAGCAGCTTAGCGACCGTCAACCAAGAGACCCAGTACTTC
CASSLATVNQETQYF
>TRBJ1-1|.|TRBV2|TRBD1
TGTGCCAGCAGTGAAACCAGGACAGGGCATGGGGACACTGAAGCTTTCTTT
CASSETRTGHGDTEAFF
>TRBJ2-3|.|TRBV9|TRBD1
TGTGCCAGCAGCGTGACAGGGGGCAGATCAGATACGCAGTATTTT
CASSVTGGRSDTQYF
>TRBJ1-1|.|TRBV5-1|.
TGCGCCAGCAGTTCGACTATGAACACTGAAGCTTTCTTT
CASSSTMNTEAFF
>TRBJ2-4|.|TRBV20-1|.
TGCAGTGCTAGGGGAACGGACATTCAGTACTTC
CSARGTDIQYF
>TRBJ1-5|once|TRBV15|.
TGTGCCACCAGCAGAGAGAGGAATCAGCCCCAGCATTTT
CATSRERNQPQHF
>TRBJ2-5|.|TRBV12-1|.
TGTGCCAGCAGCTTCCCCCACCAAGAGACCCAGTACTTC
CASSFPHQETQYF
>TRBJ2-7|.|TRBV3-1/TRBV3-2|TRBD1
TGTGCCAGCAGCATAGGACAGGGAAGAAGTGGCTACGAGCAGTACTTC
CASSIGQGRSGYEQYF
>TRBJ1-2|.|TRBV9|TRBD1
TGTGCCAGCAGCCCCGCGACAGGGCTTAACTATGGCTACACCTTC
CASSPATGLNYGYTF
>TRBJ1-1|.|TRBV19|.
TGTGCCAGTACAGACAGGATGAACACTGAAGCTTTCTTT
CASTDRMNTEAFF
>TRBJ2-5|.|TRBV2|.
TGTGCCAGCAGTCCATCGGAACAAGAGACCCAGTACTTC
CASSPSEQETQYF
>TRBJ1-4|.|TRBV27|TRBD1
TGTGCCAGCAGTCGGACAGGGAATGAAAAACTGTTTTTT
CASSRTGNEKLFF
>TRBJ1-5|.|TRBV6-6|TRBD1
TGTGCCAGCAGTTACGGGACAGGGGGTCCTCAGCCCCAGCATTTT
CASSYGTGGPQPQHF
>TRBJ1-1|.|TRBV10-2|.
TGCGCCAGCAGTGGGGATTGGAACACTGAAGCTTTCTTT
CASSGDWNTEAFF
>TRBJ2-7|.|TRBV29-1|TRBD2
TGCAGCGTTGGGGGCATAGCGGGAGGCTACGAGCAGTACTTC
CSVGGIAGGYEQYF
>TRBJ1-1|.|TRBV5-6|.
TGTGCCAGCAGCTTCGCCGGGGGCCCGAACACTGAAGCTTTCTTT
CASSFAGGPNTEAFF
>TRBJ2-1|.|TRBV28|.
TGTGCCACCCGCCCCCGGGGAACCTACAATGAGCAGTTCTTC
CATRPRGTYNEQFF
>TRBJ2-3|.|TRBV25-1|.
TGTGCCAGCAGTGAAGTCAGGGTAGGCGATACGCAGTATTTT
CASSEVRVGDTQYF
>TRBJ2-7|.|TRBV7-9|.
TGTGCCAGCAGCTTTAGCTACGAGCAGTACTTC
CASSFSYEQYF
>TRBJ2-7|once|TRBV7-8|.
TGTGCCAGCAGTCAGGAAAGGACGGCCTCCTACGAGCAGTACTTC
CASSQERTASYEQYF
>TRBJ2-7|.|TRBV10-3|TRBD1
TGTGCCATCAGTGGGCCAAGACAGGGGATGTACTTC
CAISGPRQGMYF
>TRBJ1-1|.|TRBV18|.
TGTGCCAGCTCACCTGTCACTGAAGCTTTCTTT
CASSPVTEAFF
>TRBJ2-7|.|TRBV7-8|.
TGTGCCAGCACCACGAGCCTGGGGACTCAGCTTGGGGAGCAGTACTTC
CASTTSLGTQLGEQYF
>TRBJ1-1|.|TRBV5-1|TRBD1
TGCGCCAGCCGGGACAGCTCCAACACTGAAGCTTTCTTT
CASRDSSNTEAFF
>TRBJ2-1|.|TRBV7-8|TRBD2
TGTGCCAGCAGCTTATATGTCGGACTAGCGGGACAAAATGAGCAGTTCTTC
CASSLYVGLAGQNEQFF
>TRBJ2-7|few|TRBV7-2|.
TGTGCCAGCAGCTTAGTGGGGGCTCTAGGCTACGAGCAGTACTTC
CASSLVGALGYEQYF
>TRBJ1-2|.|TRBV2|.
TGTGCCAGCAGTGCTTCAGGGATGCGTGGCTACACCTTC
CASSASGMRGYTF
>TRBJ1-6|few|TRBV4-1|.
TGCGCCAGCAGCTTCACCGGGACAAGGGGGAATTCACCCCTCCACTTT
CASSFTGTRGNSPLHF
>TRBJ1-6|.|TRBV9|.
TGTGCCAGCAGCGTAGGGGGGGGAAATTCACCCCTCCACTTT
CASSVGGGNSPLHF
>TRBJ2-2|.|TRBV30|.
TGTGCCTGGAGCCGCTCAGTCTCCGGGGAGCTGTTTTTT
CAWSRSVSGELFF
>TRBJ1-6|once|TRBV3-1/TRBV3-2|.
TGTGCCAGCAGCCAAGTTGGGTATAATTCACCCCTCCACTTT
CASSQVGYNSPLHF
>TRBJ1-1|.|TRBV6-5|.
TGTGCCAGCAGGGGGGTAGGTTCGAACACTGAAGCTTTCTTT
CASRGVGSNTEAFF
>TRBJ1-1|.|TRBV5-6|.
TGTGCCAGCAGCCCCCAACTAAGACGGGTCCCGAAGCGGGACACTGAAGCTTTCTTT
CASSPQLRRVPKRDTEAFF
>TRBJ2-1|.|TRBV19|TRBD2
TGTGCCAGTAGTATAGCTGCTAGCGGGATGGGGTATGAGCAGTTCTTC
CASSIAASGMGYEQFF
>TRBJ1-5|.|TRBV5-5|TRBD1
TGTGCCAGCAGCGCTGGGACAGGTACTGGCAATCAGCCCCAGCATTTT
CASSAGTGTGNQPQHF
>TRBJ1-1|once|TRBV10-3|TRBD1
TGTGCCATCAGTGGGGGACAGGGGGTCGACACTGAAGCTTTCTTT
CAISGGQGVDTEAFF
>TRBJ2-5|.|TRBV19|.
TGTGCCAGTAGTTCTGGAGAGACCCAGTACTTC
CASSSGETQYF
>TRBJ2-7|.|TRBV15|TRBD1
TGTGCCACCAGCAGAGATTACAGGGGCGTTCTCGAGCAGTACTTC
CATSRDYRGVLEQYF
>TRBJ2-5|.|TRBV28|.
TGTGCCAGCAGTCCCCTAGGGCAAGAGACCCAGTACTTC
CASSPLGQETQYF
>TRBJ2-6|.|TRBV6-2/TRBV6-3|.
TGTGCCAGCAGTTACTCGGAGGTGACGGGGGCCAACGTCCTGACTTTC
CASSYSEVTGANVLTF
>TRBJ1-1|once|TRBV4-1|.
TGCGCCAGCAGCTTTAAGCAATTCTCGACTGAAGCTTTCTTT
CASSFKQFSTEAFF
>TRBJ2-1|.|TRBV9|.
TGTGCCAGCAGCGTAGAAGGGGAAAAGGACAATGAGCAGTTCTTC
CASSVEGEKDNEQFF
>TRBJ1-5|.|TRBV28|.
TGTGCCAGCAGTTTAGAAAATCAGCCCCAGCATTTT
CASSLENQPQHF
>TRBJ2-7|.|TRBV20-1|TRBD2
TGCAGTGCTAGTCAACTAGCGGGCATCTCCTACGAGCAGTACTTC
CSASQLAGISYEQYF
>TRBJ2-1|.|TRBV7-2|.
TGTGCCAGCAGCATGGACCCGACCGCAAACCCCCCGTTCTTC
CASSMDPTANPPFF
>TRBJ1-6|.|TRBV15|.
TGTGCCACCAGCAGAGACTCGGGGTGGACCGTGGGTCAGAATTCACCCCTCCACTTT
CATSRDSGWTVGQNSPLHF
>TRBJ1-5|.|TRBV10-3|TRBD1
TGTGCCAAATTAGGGGGCCGAGGTAGCAATCAGCCCCAGCATTTT
CAKLGGRGSNQPQHF
>TRBJ2-7|.|TRBV10-3|TRBD2
TGTGCCATCAGCTCTCTAGGGCTAGCGGTCGAGCAGTACTTC
CAISSLGLAVEQYF
>TRBJ1-5|.|TRBV7-2|TRBD1
TGTGCCAGCAGCTTAGGAAGGGGGCGATGGAACGAGCAGCCCCAGCATTTT
CASSLGRGRWNEQPQHF
>TRBJ2-7|.|TRBV19|TRBD1
TGTGCCAGTAGTATAGTCGCAGGGGGCTACGAGCAGTACTTC
CASSIVAGGYEQYF
>TRBJ1-2|.|TRBV11-2|.
TGTGCCAGCAGTCCCCCCGGGCGGTTCTATGGCTACACCTTC
CASSPPGRFYGYTF
>TRBJ1-1|.|TRBV27|.
TGTGCCAGCAGTTTAAGGCAGACGAACACTGAAGCTTTCTTT
CASSLRQTNTEAFF